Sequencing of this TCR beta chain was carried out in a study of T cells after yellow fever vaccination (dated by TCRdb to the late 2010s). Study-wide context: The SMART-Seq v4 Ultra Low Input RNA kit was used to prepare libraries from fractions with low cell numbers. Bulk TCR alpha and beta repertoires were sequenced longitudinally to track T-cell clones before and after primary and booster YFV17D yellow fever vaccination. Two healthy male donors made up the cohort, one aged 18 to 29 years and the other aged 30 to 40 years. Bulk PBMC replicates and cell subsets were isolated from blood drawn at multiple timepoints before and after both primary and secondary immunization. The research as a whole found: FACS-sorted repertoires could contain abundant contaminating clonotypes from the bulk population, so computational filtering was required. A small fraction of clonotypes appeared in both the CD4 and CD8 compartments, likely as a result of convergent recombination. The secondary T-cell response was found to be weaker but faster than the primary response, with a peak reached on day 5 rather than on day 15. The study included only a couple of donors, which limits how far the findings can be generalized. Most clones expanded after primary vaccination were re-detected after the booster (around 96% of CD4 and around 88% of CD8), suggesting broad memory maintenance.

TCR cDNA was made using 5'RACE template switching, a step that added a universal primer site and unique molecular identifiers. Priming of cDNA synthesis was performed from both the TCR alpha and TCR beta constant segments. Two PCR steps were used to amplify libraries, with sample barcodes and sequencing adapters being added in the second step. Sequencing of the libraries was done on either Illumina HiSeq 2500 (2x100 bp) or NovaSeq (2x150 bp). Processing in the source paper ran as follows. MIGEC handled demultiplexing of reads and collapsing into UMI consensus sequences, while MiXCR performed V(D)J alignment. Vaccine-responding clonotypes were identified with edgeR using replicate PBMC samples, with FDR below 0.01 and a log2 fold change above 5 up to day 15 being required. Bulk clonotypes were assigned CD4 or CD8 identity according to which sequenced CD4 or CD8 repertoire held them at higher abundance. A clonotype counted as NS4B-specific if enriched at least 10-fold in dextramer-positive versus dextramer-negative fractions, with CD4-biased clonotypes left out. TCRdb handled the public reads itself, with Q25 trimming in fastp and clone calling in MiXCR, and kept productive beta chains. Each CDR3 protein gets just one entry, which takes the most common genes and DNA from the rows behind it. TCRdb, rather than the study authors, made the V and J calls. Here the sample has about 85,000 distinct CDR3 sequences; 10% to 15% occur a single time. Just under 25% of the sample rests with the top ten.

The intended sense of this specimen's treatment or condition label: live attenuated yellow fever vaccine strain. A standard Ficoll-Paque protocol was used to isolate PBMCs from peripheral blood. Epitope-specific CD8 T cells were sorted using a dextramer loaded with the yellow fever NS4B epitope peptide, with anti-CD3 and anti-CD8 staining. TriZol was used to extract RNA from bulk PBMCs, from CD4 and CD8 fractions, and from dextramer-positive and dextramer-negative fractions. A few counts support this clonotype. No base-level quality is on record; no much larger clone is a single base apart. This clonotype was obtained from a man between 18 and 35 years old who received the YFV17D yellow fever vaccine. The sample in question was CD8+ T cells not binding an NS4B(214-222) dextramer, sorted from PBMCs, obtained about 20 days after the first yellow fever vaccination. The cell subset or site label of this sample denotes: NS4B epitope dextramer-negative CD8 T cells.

The CDR3 corresponds to CASSYPKADYGYTF. At the DNA level, the sequence is TGTGCCAGCAGTTACCCGAAGGCAGACTATGGCTACACCTTC. The receptor chain draws on TRBV6-5 and TRBJ1-2; the D gene cannot be resolved reliably. The germline V gene gives CDR1 as MNHEY and CDR2 as SVGAGI. Spanning cysteine to phenylalanine, the CDR3 consists of 14 amino acids. Kept here is only the CDR3 DNA, which spans 42 bases and is read in frame from base 1. Trimming takes 2 bases from V and 3 bases from J, and the germline ends sit 10 bases apart.